The 16 T cell receptor beta chains in this list originate from one sample, sequenced in a study of vaccination effects on CD4 cells after COVID-19. Assay: immunoSEQ multiplex PCR; the TCRdb copy retains only in-frame clones and omits some. The repertoire has more than 65,000 clones, 81% of them found once; the top ten carry roughly 1.2%. Antigen-specific CD4+ T cells expanded by the ViraFEST assay with viral peptide pools were then sequenced. Investigators separated out CD4+ T cells once 10 days of culture had passed. Participants were vaccinated with two doses of either the BNT162b2 or mRNA-1273 vaccine. These receptors have no identified antigens. The sequencing here drew on CD4+ T cells from PBMCs cultured with HCoV-229E spike peptides, taken after COVID-19 vaccination. The receptors come from a human donor who received a COVID-19 vaccine.

The rearrangement joins TRBV11-2 to TRBJ1-1, with D hard to call. The CDR3 spans 13 residues. Trimming stripped 1 base from V and 5 bases from J, with 8 bases between. Germline-derived CDR1 and CDR2 are SGHAT and FQNNGV. The CDR3 DNA is TGTGCCAGCAGCTTAGTAAGGGATACTGAAGCTTTCTTT. This gives the protein CASSLVRDTEAFF.

This clone came up a few times. V usage is TRBV19 and J usage is TRBJ2-2; the match to TRBD2 covers 9 bases. The CDR3 sequence is 16 residues long. CDR1 and CDR2 from the germline V gene are LNHDA and SQIVND (reference sequence). The ends lost 1 base at V and 7 bases at J; junction bases unmatched: 7. CDR3 amino acids: CASSIGIAGAFGELFF. CDR3 DNA sequence: TGTGCCAGTAGTATAGGAATAGCGGGGGCATTCGGGGAGCTGTTTTTT.

To note about this clone: At one end, the junction sequence differs from germline, possibly due to a read error. The chain is built from TRBV2 and TRBJ2-1; D perhaps matches TRBD2 (7 bases). This CDR3 has 13 residues. Germline CDR1 and CDR2: SNHLY and FYNNEI. The CDR3 DNA is TGTGCCAGCAGCGAAGGGGCGGGGGCTGAGCAGTTCTTC. Translated: CASSEGAGAEQFF.

V usage is TRBV30 and J usage is TRBJ1-6; 8 bases line up with TRBD1. Germline loops: CDR1 GTSNPN, CDR2 SVGIG (reference sequence). The CDR3 covers 16 residues. J was trimmed by 10 bases and V by 3 bases; bases with no gene match: 14. CDR3 loop: CAWRDRVNVMESPLHF. CDR3 DNA: TGTGCCTGGAGGGACAGGGTTAACGTCATGGAATCACCCCTCCACTTT.

CDR3 in amino acids: CASSQRDRGLGELFF. For the CDR3, the DNA is TGTGCCAGCAGCCAGCGGGACAGGGGTCTCGGGGAGCTGTTTTTT. This chain connects TRBV3-1 (or the pseudogene TRBV3-2) to TRBJ2-2, with 10 bases fitting TRBD1. The V and J ends lost 3 bases and 7 bases, in that order; junction bases with no gene match: 5. The CDR3 sequence is 15 residues long. CDR1 and CDR2 from the germline V gene are LGHDT and YNNKEL (reference sequence).

The rearrangement joins TRBV4-3 to TRBJ2-7; D gene unclear. The CDR3 sequence is 13 residues long. Germline-derived CDR1 and CDR2 are LGHNA and YSLEER. The V gene lost 1 base and the J gene lost 6 bases, with 10 bases spanning the gap. CDR3 sequence: CASSQAQPSEQYV. The DNA of the CDR3 is TGCGCCAGCAGCCAAGCACAGCCGTCCGAGCAGTACGTC.

The rearrangement links TRBV5-1 to TRBJ1-1, with D possibly being TRBD1 (5 bases). The CDR3 length is 14 residues. The germline V gene has CDR1 SGHRS and CDR2 YFSETQ. The ends were cut back, 1 base at V and 2 bases at J, with 9 bases in the middle. Here the CDR3 reads CASSLTGSNTEAFF. CDR3 coding DNA: TGCGCCAGCAGCTTGACAGGTTCTAACACTGAAGCTTTCTTT. The variable domain in full, with the rest retrieved from reference TRBV5-1 and TRBJ1-1, is KAGVTQTPRYLIKTRGQQVTLSCSPISGHRSVSWYQQTPGQGLQFLFEYFSETQRNKGNFPGRFSGRQFSNSRSEMNVSTLELGDSALYLCASSLTGSNTEAFFGQGTRLTVV.

In its sample, this clone was seen once. The chain links TRBV27 to TRBJ2-3, with 7 bases that match TRBD1. The CDR3 length is 16 residues. V dropped 6 bases and J dropped 2; count of bases not matched to a gene: 11. Germline V gives CDR1 MNHEY, CDR2 SMNVEV (reference sequence). The CDR3 sequence: CASSSLGDSPTDTQYF. CDR3 coding DNA: TGTGCCAGCAGCAGTTTAGGGGACAGCCCCACAGATACGCAGTATTTT.

The J gene is TRBJ2-2, the V gene TRBV6-2 or TRBV6-3, with no clear D. The V end lost 0 bases, the J end lost 0 bases, and 17 bases lay between the germline ends. CDR3 length: 19 amino acids. Germline V gene sequence: CDR1 MNHEY, CDR2 SVGEGT. The CDR3 here is CASSYSNFRLSANTGELFF. The CDR3 nucleotides are TGTGCCAGCAGTTACTCGAATTTCAGATTGAGCGCGAACACCGGGGAGCTGTTTTTT.

The CDR3 here is CASSLVRASTQYF. As DNA, the CDR3 is TGTGCCAGCAGCTTAGTCAGGGCCTCAACGCAGTATTTT. The rearrangement joins TRBV7-9 to TRBJ2-3, with D maybe TRBD1 (5 bases). V shed 1 base and J shed 9 bases, with 11 bases lying between them. The CDR3 runs 13 residues. Germline lookup yields CDR1 SEHNR and CDR2 FQNEAQ (reference sequence).

This chain joins TRBV3-1 (or the pseudogene TRBV3-2) and TRBJ2-3, with TRBD2 matching over 8 bases. The CDR3 runs to 14 residues. CDR1 is LGHDT and CDR2 is YNNKEL in the germline V gene (reference sequence). With V trimmed by 4 bases and J by 5 bases, 5 bases remained unmatched. The CDR3 sequence is CASSRRGVGDTQYF. CDR3 sequence (DNA): TGTGCCAGCAGCCGGCGGGGGGTAGGAGATACGCAGTATTTT.

V is TRBV7-9 and J is TRBJ1-2; perhaps TRBD1 as D (5 bases). This CDR3 contains 13 residues. Between the trimmed V and J ends, which lost 0 bases and 8 bases, there was a span of 10 bases. Germline CDR1 is SEHNR and CDR2 is FQNEAQ (reference sequence). The CDR3 region is CASSLAGEAGYTF. Here the CDR3 DNA reads TGTGCCAGCAGCTTAGCGGGGGAGGCGGGCTACACCTTC.

This chain joins TRBV6-2 or TRBV6-3 and TRBJ2-5; 9 bases align to TRBD2. The CDR3 length is 17 residues. The germline V gene encodes CDR1 MNHEY and CDR2 SVGEGT. V shed 2 bases, J shed 5 bases, and the junction held 12 bases outside the gene matches. DNA for the CDR3: TGTGCCAGCAGTTACCCCACGAGCGGGGGGCCGTTGGAGACCCAGTACTTC. This gives the protein CASSYPTSGGPLETQYF.

The rearrangement joins TRBV9 to TRBJ2-2, with D possibly TRBD2 on 6 matching bases. CDR1 SGDLS and CDR2 YYNGEE come from the germline V gene. CDR3 length: 15 residues. With 6 bases removed from V and 1 base from J, the gap between germline ends came to 13 bases. CDR3 nucleotide sequence: TGTGCCAGCACCCTTCGGGACTTGAACACCGGGGAGCTGTTTTTT. Amino acid sequence: CASTLRDLNTGELFF.

The V and J genes are TRBV20-1 and TRBJ1-2; D is perhaps TRBD1 (5 bases). The germline V gene has CDR1 DFQATT and CDR2 SNEGSKA (reference sequence). Trimming cost V 3 bases and J 7 bases, with 15 bases left between them. The CDR3 totals 13 residues. CDR3 residues: CSASPGGGRGYTF. The CDR3 nucleotides read TGCAGTGCTAGTCCGGGGGGAGGTCGTGGCTACACCTTC.

The CDR3 sequence: CASSLGTGFMGAGWNEQFF. In DNA, the CDR3 is TGTGCCAGCAGCTTGGGGACAGGGTTCATGGGGGCGGGGTGGAATGAGCAGTTCTTC. The chain has TRBV7-9 and TRBJ2-1; 9 bases are a match to TRBD1. The CDR3 totals 19 residues. CDR1 and CDR2 (germline): SEHNR, FQNEAQ (reference sequence). V was clipped by 3 bases and J by 7 bases; unmatched bases: 19.